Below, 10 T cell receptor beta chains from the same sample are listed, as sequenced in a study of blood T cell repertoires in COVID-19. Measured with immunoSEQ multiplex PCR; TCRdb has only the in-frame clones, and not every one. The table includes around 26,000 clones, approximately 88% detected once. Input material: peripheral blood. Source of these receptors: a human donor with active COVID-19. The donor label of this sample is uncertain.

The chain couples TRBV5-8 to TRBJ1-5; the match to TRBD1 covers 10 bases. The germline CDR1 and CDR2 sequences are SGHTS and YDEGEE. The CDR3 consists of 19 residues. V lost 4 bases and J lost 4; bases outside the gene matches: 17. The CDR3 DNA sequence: TGTGCCAGCAGCCGACCGGACAGGGGGGGTGATAGGGGTAATCAGCCCCAGCATTTT. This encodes CASSRPDRGGDRGNQPQHF.

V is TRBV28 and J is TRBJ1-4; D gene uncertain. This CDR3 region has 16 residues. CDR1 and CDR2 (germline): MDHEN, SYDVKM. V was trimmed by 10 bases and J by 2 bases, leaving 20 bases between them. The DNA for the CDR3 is TGTGCCACCACAGTTTTCGAATCGGTGACTAATGAAAAACTGTTTTTT. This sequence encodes CATTVFESVTNEKLFF.

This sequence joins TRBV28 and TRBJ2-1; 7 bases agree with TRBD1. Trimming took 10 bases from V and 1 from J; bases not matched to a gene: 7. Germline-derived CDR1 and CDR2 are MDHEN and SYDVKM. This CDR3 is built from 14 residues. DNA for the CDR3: TGTGCCACATTAAGGGACAGTTCCTACAATGAGCAGTTCTTC. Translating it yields CATLRDSSYNEQFF.

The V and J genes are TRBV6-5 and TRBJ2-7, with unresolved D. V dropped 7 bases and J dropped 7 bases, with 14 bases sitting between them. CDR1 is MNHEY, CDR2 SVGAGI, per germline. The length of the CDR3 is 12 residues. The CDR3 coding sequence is TGTGCCAGCACTCTAGAACGTGGGGAGCAGTACTTC. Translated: CASTLERGEQYF.

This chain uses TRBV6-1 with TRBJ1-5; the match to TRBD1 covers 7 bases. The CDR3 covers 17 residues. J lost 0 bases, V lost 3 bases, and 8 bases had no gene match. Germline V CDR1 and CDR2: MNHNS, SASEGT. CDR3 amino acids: CASSDTDRSYSNQPQHF. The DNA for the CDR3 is TGTGCCAGCAGTGATACGGACAGGTCATATAGCAATCAGCCCCAGCATTTT.

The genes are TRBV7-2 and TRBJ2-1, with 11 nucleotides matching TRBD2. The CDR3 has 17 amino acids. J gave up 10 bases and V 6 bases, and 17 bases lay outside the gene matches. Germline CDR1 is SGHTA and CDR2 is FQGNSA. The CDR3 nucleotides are TGTGCCAGCAGTTCCACTCGACTAGCGGGATTAATTGGCGAGCAGTTCTTC. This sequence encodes CASSSTRLAGLIGEQFF. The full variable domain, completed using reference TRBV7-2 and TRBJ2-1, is GAGVSQSPSNKVTEKGKDVELRCDPISGHTALYWYRQSLGQGLEFLIYFQGNSAPDKSGLPSDRFSAERTGGSVSTLTIQRTQQEDSAVYLCASSSTRLAGLIGEQFFGPGTRLTVL.

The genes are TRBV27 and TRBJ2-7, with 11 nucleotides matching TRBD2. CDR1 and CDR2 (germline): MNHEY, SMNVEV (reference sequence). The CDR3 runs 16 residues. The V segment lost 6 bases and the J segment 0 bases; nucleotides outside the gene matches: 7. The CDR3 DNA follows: TGTGCCAGCAGGATTCTTACTAGCGGGAGCTCCTACGAGCAGTACTTC. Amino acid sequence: CASRILTSGSSYEQYF.

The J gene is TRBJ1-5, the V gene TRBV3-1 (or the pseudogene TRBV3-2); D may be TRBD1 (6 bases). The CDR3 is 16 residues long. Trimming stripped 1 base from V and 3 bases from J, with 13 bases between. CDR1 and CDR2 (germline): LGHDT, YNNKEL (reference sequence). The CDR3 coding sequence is TGTGCCAGCAGCCAAGGGAGCGGGGGCCACAATCAGCCCCAGCATTTT. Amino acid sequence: CASSQGSGGHNQPQHF.

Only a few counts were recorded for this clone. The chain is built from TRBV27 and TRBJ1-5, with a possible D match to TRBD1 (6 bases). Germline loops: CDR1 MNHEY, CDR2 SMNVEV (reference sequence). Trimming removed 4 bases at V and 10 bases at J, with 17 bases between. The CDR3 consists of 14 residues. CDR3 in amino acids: CASSSRLTGSPQHF. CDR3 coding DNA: TGTGCCAGCAGTTCTCGACTGACAGGAAGCCCCCAGCATTTT.

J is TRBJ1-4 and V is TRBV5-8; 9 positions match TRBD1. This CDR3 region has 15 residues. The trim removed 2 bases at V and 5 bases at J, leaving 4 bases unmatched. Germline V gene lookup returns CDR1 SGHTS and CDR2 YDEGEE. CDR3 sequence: CASSFLGQGNEKLFF. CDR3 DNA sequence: TGTGCCAGCAGCTTCCTGGGACAGGGCAATGAAAAACTGTTTTTT.